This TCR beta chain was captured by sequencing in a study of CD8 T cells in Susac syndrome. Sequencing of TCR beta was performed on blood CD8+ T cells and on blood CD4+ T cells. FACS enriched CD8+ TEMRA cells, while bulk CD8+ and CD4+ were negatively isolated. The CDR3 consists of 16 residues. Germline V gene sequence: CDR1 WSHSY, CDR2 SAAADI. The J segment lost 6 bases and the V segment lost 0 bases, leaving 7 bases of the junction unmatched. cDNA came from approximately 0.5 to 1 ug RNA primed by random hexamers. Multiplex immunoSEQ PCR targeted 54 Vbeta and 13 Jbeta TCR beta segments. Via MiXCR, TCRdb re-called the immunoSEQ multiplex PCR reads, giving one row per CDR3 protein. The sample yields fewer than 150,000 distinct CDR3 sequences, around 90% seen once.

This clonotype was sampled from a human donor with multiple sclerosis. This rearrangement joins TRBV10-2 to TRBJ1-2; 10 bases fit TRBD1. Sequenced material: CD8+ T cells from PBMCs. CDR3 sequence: CASSESGTGAPNGYTF. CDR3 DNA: TGCGCCAGCAGTGAGTCCGGGACAGGGGCGCCTAATGGCTACACCTTC.